A single sample gave rise to the 4 T cell receptor beta chains below, sequenced in a study of blood T cell repertoires in COVID-19. Method: immunoSEQ multiplex PCR; TCRdb's copy keeps in-frame clones and lacks some. This table has some 90,000 clones, about nine tenths appearing once. The material sequenced was peripheral blood. The receptors were gathered from a man aged 50 to 59 with acute or convalescent COVID-19.

The rearrangement joins TRBV5-1 to TRBJ2-1, with D possibly TRBD1 on 5 matching bases. V dropped 0 bases and J dropped 1 base, with 11 bases sitting between them. This CDR3 comprises 16 residues. The germline CDR1 and CDR2 sequences are SGHRS and YFSETQ. The CDR3 nucleotides are TGCGCCAGCAGCTTGGGGGGCGAGCCTTCCTACAATGAGCAGTTCTTC. Residues: CASSLGGEPSYNEQFF.

The rearrangement uses TRBV19 and TRBJ2-3, with 8 positions matching TRBD1. Germline V gene data show CDR1 as LNHDA and CDR2 as SQIVND (reference sequence). The CDR3 covers 14 residues. Trimming at V came to 6 bases and at J to 2 bases, leaving 4 bases not matched to a gene. DNA of the CDR3: TGTGCCAGTAGCGACAGGGGCAACACAGATACGCAGTATTTT. The encoded protein is CASSDRGNTDTQYF.

CDR3 sequence (DNA): TGTGCCAGTAGTAGGAACAGGGACACTGAAGCTTTCTTT. Translating it yields CASSRNRDTEAFF. The V gene is TRBV19, the J gene TRBJ1-1, with D tentatively TRBD1 (6 bases). From germline, CDR1 is LNHDA and CDR2 SQIVND (reference sequence). CDR3 length: 13 residues. V shed 4 bases and J shed 3 bases, with 9 bases lying between them.

The J gene is TRBJ1-6, the V gene TRBV6-1; TRBD1 aligns across 7 bases. CDR1 and CDR2 from the germline V gene are MNHNS and SASEGT. V was pared by 4 bases and J by 0 bases, with 6 bases of the junction left unmatched. The CDR3 covers 17 residues. CDR3 sequence (DNA): TGTGCCAGCAGTGCCCGGGACAGAACCTCCTATAATTCACCCCTCCACTTT. Residues: CASSARDRTSYNSPLHF.